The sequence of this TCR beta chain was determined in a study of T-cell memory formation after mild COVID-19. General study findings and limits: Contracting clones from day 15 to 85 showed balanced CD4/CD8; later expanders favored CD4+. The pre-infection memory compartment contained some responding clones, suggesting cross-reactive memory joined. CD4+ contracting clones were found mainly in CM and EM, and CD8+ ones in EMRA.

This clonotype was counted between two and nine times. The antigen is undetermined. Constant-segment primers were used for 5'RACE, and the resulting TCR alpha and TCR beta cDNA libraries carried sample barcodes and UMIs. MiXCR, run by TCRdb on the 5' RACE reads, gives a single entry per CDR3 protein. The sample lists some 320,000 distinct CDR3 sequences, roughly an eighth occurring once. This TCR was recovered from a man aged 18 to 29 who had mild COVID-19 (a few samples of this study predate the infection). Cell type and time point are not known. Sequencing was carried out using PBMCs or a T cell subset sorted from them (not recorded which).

Here the CDR3 reads CASSFQGVTGELFF. CDR3 DNA: TGTGCCAGCAGCTTCCAGGGGGTCACCGGGGAGCTGTTTTTT. The chain is built from TRBV7-3 and TRBJ2-2; 7 positions agree with TRBD1. CDR1 is SGHTA, CDR2 FQGTGA, per germline. Unmatched junction bases numbered 2, after V lost 3 bases and J lost 4 bases. The CDR3 totals 14 residues.